This T cell receptor (beta chain) was sequenced for a study of spatial heterogeneity in lung cancer (dated by TCRdb to about 2019). In the study overall: Beta-chain transcripts were consistently detected in greater numbers than alpha-chain transcripts, which likely reflects a higher abundance of beta-chain transcripts. The study quantitatively compared TCR alpha and beta repertoires across multiple tumor regions, matched nontumor lung and blood in non-small cell lung cancer. At surgery, both alpha and beta chains were TCR-sequenced in approximately 210 tumor regions, 64 matched nontumor lung samples and a few dozen PBMC samples. Nonsynonymous mutation counts, determined by whole-exome sequencing of tumor tissue, were related to features of the TCR repertoire. In the raw uncorrected reads, each unique combination of TCR and UMI appeared more than ten times on average.

To prepare the library, 5' RACE was applied. Sequenced using a NextSeq 500. In the TCR library protocol, a unique molecular identifier was attached to each TCR cDNA molecule so that PCR and sequencing errors could be corrected. On the study's bioinformatics: TCR identification, UMI-based error correction and CDR3 extraction were all carried out with Decombinator tools. Expanded TCRs were defined as those above a frequency of 2 per 1,000, corresponding to the top 1% of the tumor frequency distribution. Rényi diversity was computed with the R vegan package after subsampling each repertoire 100 times to 5,000 TCRs. CDR3 similarity networks were built from amino acid triplet string-kernel similarity, with CDR3s being connected when pairwise similarity was above 0.82. TCRdb reran the public reads through fastp at Q25 and MiXCR, keeping productive beta chains. Merged by CDR3 protein, the rows form single entries marked with the most common genes and DNA. For this entry, the V and J calls and clone size follow TCRdb and not the study's own pipeline. This sample is represented by some 44,000 distinct CDR3 sequences; roughly 13% of them were singletons. In total, the top ten clones hold 50% to 70% of the sample.

V and J are truncated by 0 bases and 5 bases respectively, leaving an intervening sequence of 8 bases. In the germline V gene, CDR1 corresponds to SGHRS and CDR2 to YFSETQ. The CDR3 runs 13 residues from the cysteine to the phenylalanine. Only the CDR3 region is kept as DNA, spanning 39 bases read in frame from base 1. General conclusions and limits of the study: Additional single-cell paired TCR alpha and beta sequencing was considered necessary to confirm, at a functional level, the hypothesis that regional TCRs recognize regional mutations. Ubiquitous expanded tumor TCRs showed up in blood more often at tumor resection than at routine follow-up.

This clonotype was recorded a few times. What this receptor recognizes is not known. No base quality values were provided; no much bigger clone lies one nucleotide off. According to the study, the label for this sample's time point signals: sample taken at primary tumor resection. Whole RNA extracted from tumor and nontumor lung tissue, or from cryopreserved PBMC samples, was used for TCR sequencing without cell sorting. The donors were more than 60 patients from the lung TRACERx cohort who had early-stage, untreated non-small cell lung cancer. Only patients for whom sufficient RNA was available from at least two tumor regions were selected for TCR sequencing.

The sequence links TRBV5-1 to TRBJ2-5; the D segment cannot be called with confidence. The material sequenced was PBMCs, taken at surgery. This receptor was identified in a male donor with early-stage non-small cell lung cancer. CDR3 protein: CASSLEAAETQYF. The DNA reads as follows: TGCGCCAGCAGCTTGGAGGCGGCGGAGACCCAGTACTTC.